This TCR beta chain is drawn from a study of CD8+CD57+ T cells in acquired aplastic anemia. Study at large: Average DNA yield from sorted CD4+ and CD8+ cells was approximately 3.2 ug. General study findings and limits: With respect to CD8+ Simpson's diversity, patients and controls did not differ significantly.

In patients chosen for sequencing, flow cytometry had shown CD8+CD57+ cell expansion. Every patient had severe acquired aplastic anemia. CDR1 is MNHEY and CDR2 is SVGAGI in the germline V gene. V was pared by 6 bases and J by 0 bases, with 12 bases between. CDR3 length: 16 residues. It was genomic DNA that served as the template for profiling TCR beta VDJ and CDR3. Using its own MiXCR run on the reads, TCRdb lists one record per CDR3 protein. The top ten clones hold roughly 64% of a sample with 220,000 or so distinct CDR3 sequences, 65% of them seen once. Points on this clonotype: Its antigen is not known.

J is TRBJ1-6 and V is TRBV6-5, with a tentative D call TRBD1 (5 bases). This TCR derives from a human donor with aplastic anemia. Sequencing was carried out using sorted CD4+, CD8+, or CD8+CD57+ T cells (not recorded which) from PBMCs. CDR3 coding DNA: TGTGCCAGCAGGCCCATCGGGGGCTCCTATAATTCACCCCTCCACTTT. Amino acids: CASRPIGGSYNSPLHF.